This record covers a single T cell receptor (beta chain). This CDR3 spans 15 amino acids. Between the trimmed V and J ends, which lost 8 bases and 7 bases, there was a span of 21 bases. Germline CDR1 and CDR2: LNHDA and SQIVND (reference sequence). Generated by immunoSEQ multiplex PCR, the TCRdb table keeps only in-frame clones and is missing some. The table records hundreds of thousands of clones, roughly 90% of them present only once. This record belongs to a study of Ad26.COV2.S vaccination and SARS-CoV-2 variants. Regarding treatment: about 20 received Ad26.COV2.S at low or high dose, single or two shots; five or six received placebo; per-sample allocation not given. Repertoires come from day 63 after the first vaccine or placebo injection.

The V and J genes are TRBV19 and TRBJ1-5, with D perhaps matching TRBD1 (5 bases). Here the sequenced sample was peripheral blood, taken in a trial of Ad26.COV2.S vaccine versus placebo. The receptor was isolated from a person between 18 and 59 years old who received the Ad26.COV2.S COVID-19 vaccine or a placebo. Here the CDR3 DNA reads TGTGCCAGTGTAAGTGGGGGGTTGACGGGCCAGCCCCAGCATTTT. It is translated as CASVSGGLTGQPQHF. Together with reference TRBV19 and TRBJ1-5, the CDR3 gives the full variable domain: DGGITQSPKYLFRKEGQNVTLSCEQNLNHDAMYWYRQDPGQGLRLIYYSQIVNDFQKGDIAEGYSVSREKKESFPLTVTSAQKNPTAFYLCASVSGGLTGQPQHFGDGTRLSIL.